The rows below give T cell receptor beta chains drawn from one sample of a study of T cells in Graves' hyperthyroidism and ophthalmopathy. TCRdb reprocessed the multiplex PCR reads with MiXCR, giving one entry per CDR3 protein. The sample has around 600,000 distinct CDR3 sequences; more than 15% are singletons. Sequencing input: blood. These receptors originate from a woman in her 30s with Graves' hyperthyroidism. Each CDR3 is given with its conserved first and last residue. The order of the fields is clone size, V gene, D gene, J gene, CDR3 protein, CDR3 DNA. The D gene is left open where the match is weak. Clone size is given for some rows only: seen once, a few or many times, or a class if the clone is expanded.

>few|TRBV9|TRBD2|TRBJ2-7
CASSVGNGRGEQYF
TGTGCCAGCAGCGTAGGAAACGGGAGGGGCGAGCAGTACTTC
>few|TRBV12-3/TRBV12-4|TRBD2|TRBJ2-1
CASKLAGGPPNNEQFF
TGTGCCAGCAAACTAGCGGGAGGGCCCCCGAACAATGAGCAGTTCTTC
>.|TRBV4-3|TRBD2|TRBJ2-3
CASSQDGREVTDTQYF
TGCGCCAGCAGCCAAGATGGGCGGGAGGTCACAGATACGCAGTATTTT
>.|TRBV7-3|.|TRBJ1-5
CASSSRVGQPQHF
TGTGCCAGCAGCTCCAGGGTGGGACAGCCCCAGCATTTT
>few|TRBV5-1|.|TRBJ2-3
CASSRRRLTLNTDTQYF
TGCGCCAGCAGCCGCAGGAGACTAACCCTAAACACAGATACGCAGTATTTT
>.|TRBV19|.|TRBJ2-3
CASSITRETPSRDTQYF
TGTGCCAGTAGTATCACTAGGGAGACTCCGAGTAGGGATACGCAGTATTTT
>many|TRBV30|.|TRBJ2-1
CAWSPKGSRGQFF
TGTGCCTGGAGCCCGAAGGGCTCGCGGGGGCAGTTCTTC
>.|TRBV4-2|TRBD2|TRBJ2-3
CASSRLLAGRTDTQYF
TGTGCCAGCAGCCGCCTACTAGCGGGTCGCACAGATACGCAGTATTTT
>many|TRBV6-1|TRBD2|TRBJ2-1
CASRRGWSGGLHNEQFF
TGTGCCAGCAGGAGGGGTTGGTCGGGAGGCCTTCACAATGAGCAGTTCTTC
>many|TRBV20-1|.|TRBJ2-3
CSAPTGRITDTQYF
TGCAGTGCCCCGACGGGACGGATCACAGATACGCAGTATTTT
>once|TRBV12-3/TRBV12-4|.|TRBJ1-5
CASSVYGYQPQHF
TGTGCCAGCAGTGTTTACGGCTACCAGCCCCAGCATTTT
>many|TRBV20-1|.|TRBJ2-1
CSASLGPDEQFF
TGCAGTGCTAGTCTGGGTCCGGATGAGCAGTTCTTC
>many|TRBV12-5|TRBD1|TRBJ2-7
CASGQGDRDHEQYF
TGTGCTAGTGGTCAGGGGGACAGGGACCACGAGCAGTACTTC
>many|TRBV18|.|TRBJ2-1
CASSAVSSYNEQFF
TGTGCCAGCTCAGCGGTTAGCTCCTACAATGAGCAGTTCTTC
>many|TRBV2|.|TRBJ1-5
CASSEEVRAGNQPQHF
TGTGCCAGCAGTGAAGAAGTCCGGGCGGGCAATCAGCCCCAGCATTTT
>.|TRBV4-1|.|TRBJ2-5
CASSPAAGLETQYF
TGCGCCAGCAGCCCGGCGGCAGGGTTAGAGACCCAGTACTTC
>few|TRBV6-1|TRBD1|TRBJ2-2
CASNRQGPNTGELFF
TGTGCCAGCAACAGACAGGGGCCGAACACCGGGGAGCTGTTTTTT
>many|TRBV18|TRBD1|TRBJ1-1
CASSRWDRVNTEAFF
TGTGCCAGCTCACGGTGGGACAGGGTCAACACTGAAGCTTTCTTT
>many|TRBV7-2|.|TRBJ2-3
CASSLIGVEFLTDTQYF
TGTGCCAGCAGCTTGATTGGGGTTGAATTCCTCACAGATACGCAGTATTTT
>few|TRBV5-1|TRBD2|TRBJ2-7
CASSLEVAGQYEQYF
TGCGCCAGCAGCTTGGAGGTAGCGGGACAATACGAGCAGTACTTC
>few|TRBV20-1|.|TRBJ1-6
CSARSESSYNSPLHF
TGCAGTGCTAGATCTGAAAGCTCCTATAATTCACCCCTCCACTTT
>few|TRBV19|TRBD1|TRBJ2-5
CASSKGTVLSQETQYF
TGTGCCAGTAGTAAGGGGACAGTATTATCCCAAGAGACCCAGTACTTC
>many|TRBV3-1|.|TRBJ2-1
CASSQINEQFF
TGTGCCAGCAGCCAAATCAATGAGCAGTTCTTC
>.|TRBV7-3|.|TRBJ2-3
CASSSLLTELTDTQYF
TGTGCCAGCAGCTCTCTTCTTACAGAACTCACAGATACGCAGTATTTT
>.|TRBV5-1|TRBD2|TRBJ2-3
CASRTTSGSSTDTQYF
TGCGCCAGCAGAACGACTAGCGGGTCGAGCACAGATACGCAGTATTTT
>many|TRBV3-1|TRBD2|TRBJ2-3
CASSPLGYSTSGRADTQYF
TGTGCCAGCAGCCCCCTAGGCTACTCGACTAGCGGGAGGGCAGATACGCAGTATTTT
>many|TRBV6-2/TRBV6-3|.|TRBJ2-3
CASNAWGHTQYF
TGTGCCAGCAACGCGTGGGGGCATACGCAGTATTTT
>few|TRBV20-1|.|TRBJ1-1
CSARDSSRTIEAFF
TGCAGTGCTAGAGATTCCTCCAGGACAATTGAAGCTTTCTTT
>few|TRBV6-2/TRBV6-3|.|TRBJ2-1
CASSYSTSSYNEQFF
TGTGCCAGCAGTTACTCCACGAGCTCCTACAATGAGCAGTTCTTC
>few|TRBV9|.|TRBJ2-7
CASSVMESSYEQYF
TGTGCCAGCAGCGTAATGGAGAGCTCCTACGAGCAGTACTTC
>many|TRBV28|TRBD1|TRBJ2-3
CASGAAQGSADTQYF
TGTGCCAGCGGGGCCGCACAGGGGTCAGCAGATACGCAGTATTTT
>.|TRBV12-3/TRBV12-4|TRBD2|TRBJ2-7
CASSFLTSEPYEQYF
TGTGCCAGCAGTTTCCTGACTAGCGAGCCCTACGAGCAGTACTTC
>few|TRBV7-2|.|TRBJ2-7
CASSLSPGLIHEQYF
TGTGCCAGCAGCTTATCCCCTGGACTAATACACGAGCAGTACTTC